This T cell receptor beta chain was identified in a study of identical twins. A single record per CDR3 protein comes from TCRdb applying MiXCR to the 5' RACE reads. The sample includes hundreds of thousands of distinct CDR3 sequences, about 12% seen only once; the top ten take 1.5% to 2%. Germline V CDR1 and CDR2: SQVTM, ANQGSEA. The CDR3 spans 14 residues. With 7 bases removed from V and 2 bases from J, the gap between germline ends came to 14 bases. This sample also appeared in a second study, on yellow fever vaccine responses in identical twins.

The V call is TRBV29-1, the J call TRBJ2-2, with D possibly matching TRBD1 (7 bases). This TCR was sampled from a woman aged 18-35 years in good health. The sequencing sample was made of PBMCs. Here the CDR3 DNA reads TGCAGCGCTGGAGGGACAGCAAACACCGGGGAGCTGTTTTTT. It encodes CSAGGTANTGELFF.